This entry concerns a single T cell receptor beta chain. Different DNA sequences within this sample yield the same CDR3. In the authors' workflow: From reference gene primer amplification, estimates of nucleated cell counts were derived. Only in-frame clones appear in the TCRdb table, and some are missing; sequencing was by immunoSEQ multiplex PCR. For V, J and clone size, that table is used; D and trimming come from the DNA. Of around 210,000 clones listed, about 86% were seen once; the top ten hold 0.7% to 0.85%. The data are from a study of blood T cell repertoires in COVID-19. Study in general: Specimens from acute and convalescent COVID-19 originated in the United States, Italy and Spain. T cells, B-cell-depleted T cells, or PBMCs supplied cDNA or gDNA.

V lost 7 bases to trimming and J lost 5 bases; unmatched junction nucleotides: 7. The CDR3 contains 13 residues. CDR1 and CDR2 (germline): SGHRS, YFSETQ. The source material was peripheral blood. The chain is built from TRBV5-1 and TRBJ1-1, with 8 nucleotides matching TRBD1. This sequence was found in a woman in her 70s with acute or convalescent COVID-19. The CDR3 loop reads CASSLQGGTEAFF. As DNA, the CDR3 is TGCGCCAGCTCCCTACAGGGGGGAACTGAAGCTTTCTTT.